The next 20 T cell receptor beta chains were all read from a single sample in a study of cytomegalovirus exposure and HLA in healthy donors (dated by TCRdb to the late 2010s). Library preparation employed the immunoSEQ multiplex PCR assay. Sourced from immuneACCESS, this table was stored by TCRdb with only in-frame sequences that have V and J called. A share of the clones is absent; for the studies checked, an unresolved V gene accounts for under half, and the remainder has no known explanation. Present in this sample are about 130,000 clones, 94% of which were seen just once. The ten largest clones represent less than 2% of the sample. The specimen was PBMCs. Every receptor here comes from a man aged 18-30 years in good health and CMV-seropositive.

This rearrangement joins TRBV7-3 to TRBJ2-7, with 10 nucleotides matching TRBD2. Trimming at V came to 5 bases and at J to 3 bases, leaving 7 bases not matched to a gene. Germline V gene data show CDR1 as SGHTA and CDR2 as FQGTGA. The CDR3 sequence is 15 residues long. CDR3 residues: CASSPTAGGYYEQYF. The CDR3 DNA is TGTGCCAGCAGCCCAACAGCGGGAGGGTACTACGAGCAGTACTTC.

The DNA of the CDR3 is TGTGCCAGCAGTGTACAGGGTAGAGAGACCCAGTACTTC. Protein sequence: CASSVQGRETQYF. The V and J genes are TRBV6-6 and TRBJ2-5, with a possible D match to TRBD1 (6 bases). CDR1 and CDR2 (germline): MNHNY, SVGAGI (reference sequence). Between the trimmed V and J ends, which lost 5 bases and 4 bases, there was a span of 11 bases. The CDR3 loop spans 13 amino acids.

This sequence joins TRBV27 and TRBJ1-4, with D unresolved. Trimming removed 3 bases at V and 0 bases at J, with 8 bases between. CDR3 size: 15 residues. CDR1 and CDR2 from the germline V gene are MNHEY and SMNVEV (reference sequence). This chain's CDR3 is CASSFRSTTNEKLFF. CDR3 nucleotide sequence: TGTGCCAGCAGTTTTCGGTCAACAACTAATGAAAAACTGTTTTTT. The variable domain in full, with the rest retrieved from reference TRBV27 and TRBJ1-4, is EAQVTQNPRYLITVTGKKLTVTCSQNMNHEYMSWYRQDPGLGLRQIYYSMNVEVTDKGDVPEGYKVSRKEKRNFPLILESPSPNQTSLYFCASSFRSTTNEKLFFGSGTQLSVL.

V and J are TRBV2 and TRBJ2-1; no clear D. CDR3 length equals 14 residues. The germline V gene has CDR1 SNHLY and CDR2 FYNNEI. With 7 bases removed from V and 2 bases from J, the gap between germline ends came to 12 bases. Here the CDR3 DNA reads TGTGCCAGCACCTCCTCCGGTGCCTACAATGAGCAGTTCTTC. The encoded protein is CASTSSGAYNEQFF.

The chain combines TRBV9 with TRBJ2-2, with 14 bases fitting TRBD2. Looked up from germline, CDR1 is SGDLS and CDR2 is YYNGEE. Unmatched junction bases numbered 7, after V lost 4 bases and J lost 2 bases. The CDR3 has 18 residues. In DNA, the CDR3 is TGTGCCAGCAGCCCCGGGACTAGCGGGGGTTATAACACCGGGGAGCTGTTTTTT. Encoded protein: CASSPGTSGGYNTGELFF.

The chain joins TRBV2 to TRBJ1-5, with 11 bases lining up with TRBD1. The CDR3 sequence is 15 residues long. Germline V gene data show CDR1 as SNHLY and CDR2 as FYNNEI. V gave up 7 bases and J gave up 6 bases; unmatched junction bases: 8. CDR3 sequence: CASTRDRGNGQPQHF. The CDR3, as DNA: TGTGCCAGCACTCGGGACAGGGGGAATGGTCAGCCCCAGCATTTT.

The rearrangement joins TRBV28 to TRBJ1-3; a weak D match, TRBD1 (6 bases). Germline V CDR1 and CDR2: MDHEN, SYDVKM. Trimming cost V 9 bases and J 4 bases, with 25 bases left between them. This CDR3 spans 17 amino acids. The DNA for the CDR3 is TGTGCCAGGCCTCTCGAGGGGGGGCGCTCGAGAGGAAACACCATATATTTT. Protein sequence: CARPLEGGRSRGNTIYF.

This sequence joins TRBV10-3 and TRBJ2-1; 7 bases align to TRBD2. The germline V gene has CDR1 ENHRY and CDR2 SYGVKD. V was pared by 3 bases and J by 7 bases, with 9 bases of the junction left unmatched. CDR3 length: 15 amino acids. CDR3 region: CAISDLGLGVNEQFF. DNA for the CDR3: TGTGCCATCAGTGATCTAGGACTAGGGGTAAATGAGCAGTTCTTC.

V is TRBV28 and J is TRBJ2-7, with a weak D call TRBD2 (6 bases). CDR3 length equals 13 residues. CDR1 and CDR2 (germline): MDHEN, SYDVKM. Trimming took 10 bases from V and 1 from J, leaving 14 bases between them. The CDR3 nucleotides read TGTGCCACCGAGCGGGCGGAATCCTACGAGCAGTACTTC. Translating it yields CATERAESYEQYF.

This chain links TRBV18 with TRBJ1-1; D perhaps matches TRBD1 (5 bases). Germline V lookup: CDR1 KGHSH, CDR2 LQKENI. V was shortened by 3 bases and J by 0 bases, with 8 bases between the two germline ends. The CDR3 sequence is 14 residues long. CDR3 amino acids: CASSPDTMNTEAFF. The CDR3 bases are TGTGCCAGCTCACCGGACACCATGAACACTGAAGCTTTCTTT. Full variable domain (remainder filled in from reference TRBV18 and TRBJ1-1): NAGVMQNPRHLVRRRGQEARLRCSPMKGHSHVYWYRQLPEEGLKFMVYLQKENIIDESGMPKERFSAEFPKEGPSILRIQQVVRGDSAAYFCASSPDTMNTEAFFGQGTRLTVV.

The chain recombines TRBV2 with TRBJ1-5; TRBD1 matches 8 bases. Trimming at V came to 3 bases and at J to 6 bases, leaving 1 base not matched to a gene. The germline CDR1 and CDR2 sequences are SNHLY and FYNNEI. This CDR3 contains 13 residues. This CDR3 is CASSDRGLQPQHF. CDR3 sequence (DNA): TGTGCCAGCAGTGACAGGGGGCTTCAGCCCCAGCATTTT.

The chain links TRBV2 to TRBJ1-1; D remains ambiguous. From germline, CDR1 is SNHLY and CDR2 FYNNEI. CDR3 length equals 12 residues. The V end lost 7 bases, the J end lost 7 bases, and 13 bases lay between the germline ends. In DNA form, the CDR3 reads TGTGCCAGCAATTTTCAGCGAGATGAAGCTTTCTTT. This gives the protein CASNFQRDEAFF.

CDR3 in DNA: TGTGCCAGCAGCTTTTCGCGGGATCTTGTAGAGACCCAGTACTTC. Translating gives CASSFSRDLVETQYF. This chain uses TRBV7-9 with TRBJ2-5, with D possibly TRBD2 on 6 matching bases. Germline V lookup: CDR1 SEHNR, CDR2 FQNEAQ (reference sequence). The V gene lost 3 bases and the J gene lost 4 bases, with 15 bases spanning the gap. This CDR3 has 15 amino acids.

The chain joins TRBV5-1 to TRBJ2-3; 13 bases map to TRBD2. The V and J ends lost 4 bases and 4 bases, in that order; junction bases with no gene match: 9. The CDR3 is 17 residues long. Germline V gives CDR1 SGHRS, CDR2 YFSETQ. The CDR3 DNA reads as TGCGCCAGCAGCCAAGGACTAGCGGGAGATCGGTCAGATACGCAGTATTTT. Protein sequence: CASSQGLAGDRSDTQYF.

This clone was seen only once. This chain connects TRBV14 to TRBJ2-7; 10 nucleotides match TRBD1. V was clipped by 4 bases and J by 4 bases; unmatched bases: 7. The germline V gene has CDR1 SGHDN and CDR2 FVKESK. The CDR3 is made up of 15 amino acids. The CDR3: CASSRPGQGIYEQYF. For the CDR3, the DNA is TGTGCCAGCAGCCGACCGGGACAGGGGATTTACGAGCAGTACTTC.

CDR3 sequence (DNA): TGTGCCAGCAGCTTTCTAGCGAGCACAGATACGCAGTATTTT. This codes for CASSFLASTDTQYF. V and J are TRBV7-9 and TRBJ2-3; possibly TRBD2 for D (6 bases). V was cut by 3 bases and J by 0 bases, with 7 bases left in between. Germline V gives CDR1 SEHNR, CDR2 FQNEAQ (reference sequence). The CDR3 covers 14 residues.

This chain connects TRBV4-1 to TRBJ1-4; 8 positions match TRBD1. CDR1 and CDR2 from the germline V gene are MGHRA and YSYEKL. V lost 7 bases to trimming and J lost 8 bases; unmatched junction nucleotides: 6. There are 13 residues in the CDR3. The CDR3 nucleotides read TGCGCCAGCACCTCAGGGGGCAGGGAAAAACTGTTTTTT. Its protein product is CASTSGGREKLFF.

This chain's CDR3 is CASSSHSAGRFF. The CDR3 nucleotides read TGTGCCAGCAGTTCCCATTCGGCGGGCCGGTTCTTC. The rearrangement joins TRBV28 to TRBJ2-1, with a possible D match to TRBD2 (5 bases). CDR3 length: 12 residues. Germline V gene data show CDR1 as MDHEN and CDR2 as SYDVKM. V lost 4 bases to trimming and J lost 15 bases, with 16 bases between them.

The rearrangement uses TRBV27 and TRBJ2-7; 15 bases are shared with TRBD2. The CDR3 is 16 amino acids. Trimming cost V 6 bases and J 5 bases; bases outside gene matches: 8. Germline V lookup: CDR1 MNHEY, CDR2 SMNVEV (reference sequence). The chain's CDR3 is CASSQRTSGRANEQYF. Written as DNA, the CDR3 is TGTGCCAGCAGCCAGCGGACTAGCGGGAGGGCGAACGAGCAGTACTTC.

On this clone: Other DNA sequences in this sample translate to the same CDR3. The chain recombines TRBV4-1 with TRBJ2-3; 9 nucleotides line up with TRBD2. In germline, CDR1 is MGHRA, CDR2 YSYEKL. V shed 2 bases and J 2 bases; nucleotides not matched to a gene: 2. The CDR3 is 15 residues long. The CDR3 is CASSQLAGSTDTQYF. Here the CDR3 DNA reads TGCGCCAGCAGCCAACTAGCGGGATCCACAGATACGCAGTATTTT.